Sequencing of this T cell receptor beta chain was carried out in a study of cytomegalovirus exposure and HLA in healthy donors. Study results and caveats: The study flagged some 170 TCR beta chains as cytomegalovirus-associated. In a later analysis, TCR beta V- and J-gene trimming showed a link to a missense DCLRE1C variant.

A remark on this clone: What it recognizes is unknown.

Researchers ran the PCR with 60 Vbeta and 13 Jbeta primers. Generated by immunoSEQ multiplex PCR, the TCRdb table keeps only in-frame clones and is missing some. The sample lists fewer than 200,000 clones, about 71% seen once, with more than 2.5% in the top ten. The material sequenced was PBMCs. The receptor comes from a young woman in good health and CMV-seronegative.

CDR3 in amino acids: CASSKGPTREQYF. The CDR3 nucleotides are TGTGCCAGTTCCAAGGGTCCCACTAGGGAGCAGTACTTC. The chain couples TRBV28 to TRBJ2-7; TRBD2 might be the D (5 bases). Germline V gene lookup returns CDR1 MDHEN and CDR2 SYDVKM. Trimming removed 9 bases at V and 7 bases at J, with 19 bases between. The CDR3 is made up of 13 amino acids.